This T cell receptor (beta chain) was observed in a study of low-dose radiotherapy and immunotherapy resistance in tumors. Study context: Patients were treated with intravenous nivolumab at 240 mg every two weeks and were also dosed with ipilimumab at 1 mg/kg every six weeks.

Time point given: after trial treatment. Specified treatment: LDRT plus nivolumab, ipilimumab, low-dose cyclophosphamide and aspirin (RACIN trial). Primers targeting TRAV and TRBV primed first-strand cDNA, covering alpha and beta chains. With a constant-region primer and a V-primer adapter, TCRs were subjected to around 20 PCR cycles of amplification. Isolated mRNA was amplified by in vitro transcription. TCRdb called the reads again in MiXCR, with one record for every CDR3 protein. The top ten hold about 4% of the sample, which has approximately 100,000 distinct CDR3 sequences, 20% to 25% seen once. This CDR3 contains 13 residues. V was pared by 6 bases and J by 1 base, with 9 bases between. This clonotype was seen many times.

This clonotype was obtained from a male donor with prostate cancer. The sequenced sample was PBMCs, obtained after low-dose radiotherapy plus immunotherapy. This chain links TRBV12-3 or TRBV12-4 with TRBJ1-1, with no clear D. The CDR3 protein is CASSLWGNTEAFF. CDR3 in DNA: TGTGCCAGCAGCTTATGGGGGAACACTGAAGCTTTCTTT.